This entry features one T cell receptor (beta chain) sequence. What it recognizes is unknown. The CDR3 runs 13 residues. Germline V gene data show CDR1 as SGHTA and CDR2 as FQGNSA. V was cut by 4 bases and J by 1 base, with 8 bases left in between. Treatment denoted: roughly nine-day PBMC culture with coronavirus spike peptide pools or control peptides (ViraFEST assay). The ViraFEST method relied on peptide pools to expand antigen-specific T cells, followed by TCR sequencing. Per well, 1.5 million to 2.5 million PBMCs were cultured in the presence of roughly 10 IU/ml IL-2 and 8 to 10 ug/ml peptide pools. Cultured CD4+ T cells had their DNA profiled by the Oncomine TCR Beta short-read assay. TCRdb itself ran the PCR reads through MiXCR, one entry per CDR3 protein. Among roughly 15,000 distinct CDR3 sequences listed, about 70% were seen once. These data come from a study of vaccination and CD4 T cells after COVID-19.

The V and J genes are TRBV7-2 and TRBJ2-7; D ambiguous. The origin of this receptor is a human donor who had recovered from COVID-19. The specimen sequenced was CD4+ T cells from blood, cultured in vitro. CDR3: CASSSSDSYEQYF. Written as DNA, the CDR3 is TGTGCCAGCAGCTCTAGTGATTCCTACGAGCAGTACTTC.